The clone carrying this TCR beta chain was seen more than once but under ten times. Unique molecular identifiers were incorporated during preparation of the TCRbeta library. MiXCR was run by TCRdb on the PCR reads, yielding one entry per CDR3 protein. The sample yields about 610,000 distinct CDR3 sequences, 8% to 11% seen once. The entry originates in a study of T-cell reconstitution after alpha-beta-depleted transplantation in children. The germline CDR1 and CDR2 sequences are MNHEY and SMNVEV (reference sequence). The germline V and J ends were trimmed by 6 bases and 7 bases, with 13 bases remaining between them. The CDR3 loop spans 13 amino acids.

This sequence joins TRBV27 and TRBJ2-1, with a tentative D call TRBD2 (5 bases). The material was PBMCs from the stem cell graft donor, obtained from the stem cell graft. This clonotype was obtained from a human donor who donated a stem cell graft to a child with acute myeloid leukemia. DNA of the CDR3: TGTGCCAGCAGGTGGGAGCGAGGTAATGAGCAGTTCTTC. Its protein is CASRWERGNEQFF.